The rows below give T cell receptor beta chains drawn from one sample of a study of blood T cell repertoires in COVID-19. The assay was immunoSEQ multiplex PCR, and TCRdb's table has in-frame clones only and misses some. The table lists tens of thousands of clones, 79% of them singletons. The specimen was peripheral blood. These receptors were collected from a human donor in a cohort sampled during active COVID-19. The CDR3 runs from the conserved cysteine through the conserved F or W. A D gene is named only where the DNA matches it firmly. Clone size is stated in some rows and not others, as once, few, many or a class when expanded.

>.|TRBV11-2|TRBJ1-1|.|13
TGTGCCAGCAGCTTTGAAGGGAGGACTGAAGCTTTCTTT
CASSFEGRTEAFF
>.|TRBV19|TRBJ2-1|.|14
TGTGCCAGTAGTATGCGGGCCCAGCCTCATGAGCAGTTCTTC
CASSMRAQPHEQFF
>.|TRBV27|TRBJ2-1|TRBD2|19
TGTGCCAGCAGTTTTTCTCGAGGACTAGCGGGAGGGGCCTACAATGAGCAGTTCTTC
CASSFSRGLAGGAYNEQFF
>.|TRBV27|TRBJ2-1|.|15
TGTGCCAGCACCCAGGACCAAAGGAAGGGGAATGAGCAGTTCTTC
CASTQDQRKGNEQFF
>.|TRBV4-1|TRBJ2-1|.|17
TGCGCCAGCAGCCAAGCTGAATGGACTCTAATCGGCAATGAGCAGTTCTTC
CASSQAEWTLIGNEQFF
>once|TRBV4-1|TRBJ1-6|.|15
TGCGCCAGCAGCCTTGAGGACAGAACGAATTCACCCCTCCACTTT
CASSLEDRTNSPLHF
>.|TRBV7-2|TRBJ2-3|TRBD2|15
TGTGCCAGCAGCTGGGAGGGAGGGGCCCGGGATACGCAGTATTTT
CASSWEGGARDTQYF
>.|TRBV19|TRBJ1-2|TRBD1|12
TGTGCCAGTTGGACAGGCGTATATGGCTACACCTTC
CASWTGVYGYTF
>.|TRBV11-2|TRBJ1-1|TRBD1|15
TGTGCCAGCAGCTTCGAGGGGGCGGTGAACACTGAAGCTTTCTTT
CASSFEGAVNTEAFF
>.|TRBV9|TRBJ2-3|.|13
TGTGCCAGCAGCGTATCCCCCCGAGATACGCAGTATTTT
CASSVSPRDTQYF
>.|TRBV11-2|TRBJ2-3|.|16
TGTGCCAGCAGGAAAATACGTGGTAGGACTGACGATACGCAGTATTTT
CASRKIRGRTDDTQYF